Listed here are 26 T cell receptor beta chains from one sample, sequenced in a study of CD8+CD57+ T cells in acquired aplastic anemia (dated by TCRdb to the late 2010s). The sequencing machine was an Illumina HiSeq 2000. TCR beta VDJ combination and CDR3 sequence profiling used genomic DNA as the template. TCRdb applied fastp at Q25 and MiXCR to the public reads, then kept only in-frame beta chains. CDR3 protein duplicates are merged, each entry listing the most common genes and DNA. The sample profile shows about 180,000 distinct CDR3 sequences; 45% to 55% of them were found once. Roughly 1.1% of the sample lies in the top ten. The patients picked for sequencing were ones in whom flow cytometry had shown an expansion of CD8+CD57+ cells. The sample was sorted CD4+, CD8+, or CD8+CD57+ T cells (not recorded which) from PBMCs. Receptors originate from a human donor with aplastic anemia.

The genes are TRBV5-1 and TRBJ2-3; no clear D gene. This CDR3 contains 15 residues. Germline V gene sequence: CDR1 SGHRS, CDR2 YFSETQ. The V and J ends lost 0 bases and 2 bases respectively, with 10 bases between them. The CDR3 here is CASSLGVDSTDTQYF. CDR3 bases: TGCGCCAGCAGCTTGGGGGTAGATTCCACAGATACGCAGTATTTT. Complete variable domain (other parts from reference TRBV5-1 and TRBJ2-3): KAGVTQTPRYLIKTRGQQVTLSCSPISGHRSVSWYQQTPGQGLQFLFEYFSETQRNKGNFPGRFSGRQFSNSRSEMNVSTLELGDSALYLCASSLGVDSTDTQYFGPGTRLTVL.

This clonotype was seen a handful of times. V usage is TRBV20-1 and J usage is TRBJ2-5, with 8 bases identical to TRBD1. V gave up 3 bases and J gave up 5 bases; unmatched junction bases: 8. Germline-derived CDR1 and CDR2 are DFQATT and SNEGSKA (reference sequence). This CDR3 has 14 residues. In nucleotides, the CDR3 is TGCAGTGCTAGGACAGGGGAAGGAGTGGAGACCCAGTACTTC. Amino acids: CSARTGEGVETQYF.

Ten or more counts support this clonotype. The gene calls are TRBV20-1 and TRBJ1-3; no clear D gene. Germline lookup yields CDR1 DFQATT and CDR2 SNEGSKA (reference sequence). The CDR3 consists of 14 residues. V lost 0 bases to trimming and J lost 3 bases, with 9 bases between them. DNA of the CDR3: TGCAGTGCTAGAGATGGAAGGGATGGAAACACCATATATTTT. It codes for CSARDGRDGNTIYF.

The genes are TRBV6-1 and TRBJ2-7; D call uncertain. CDR1 MNHNS and CDR2 SASEGT come from the germline V gene. The V end was cut by 1 base, the J end by 2 bases, with 15 bases between. CDR3 length: 16 amino acids. CDR3 coding DNA: TGTGCCAGCAGTGAAGACGTCGTGGGCGGAGCCTACGAGCAGTACTTC. It encodes CASSEDVVGGAYEQYF.

The chain recombines TRBV5-1 with TRBJ2-7; a weak D match, TRBD2 (5 bases). Looked up from germline, CDR1 is SGHRS and CDR2 is YFSETQ. The CDR3 runs to 13 residues. V shed 2 bases and J shed 6 bases, with 12 bases lying between them. The CDR3 DNA reads as TGCGCCAGCAGCTTTCGGGGAGCTGGCGAGCAGTACTTC. Amino acids: CASSFRGAGEQYF.

This clonotype was picked up many times. The chain couples TRBV19 to TRBJ1-5; D gene unclear. The CDR3 has 14 amino acids. V lost 4 bases, J lost 7 bases, and 14 bases lay in between. Germline V CDR1 and CDR2: LNHDA, SQIVND (reference sequence). The CDR3 is CASSNRVHTQPQHF. CDR3 nucleotides: TGTGCCAGTAGTAACCGGGTCCACACGCAGCCCCAGCATTTT.

This clonotype was picked up many times. The J gene is TRBJ1-3, the V gene TRBV11-2; D remains ambiguous. Germline loops: CDR1 SGHAT, CDR2 FQNNGV. Trimming cost V 0 bases and J 3 bases, with 12 bases left between them. This CDR3 contains 16 residues. The CDR3 sequence is CASSLDAGVGGNTIYF. Written as DNA, the CDR3 is TGTGCCAGCAGCTTAGACGCGGGTGTCGGTGGAAACACCATATATTTT.

The chain joins TRBV19 to TRBJ1-5; 10 bases agree with TRBD1. The end of the DNA is better explained by TRBJ2-3, so the J call may be wrong. The CDR3 spans 15 residues. In germline, CDR1 is LNHDA, CDR2 SQIVND (reference sequence). The CDR3 DNA follows: TGTGCCAGTAGTTTGTGGACAGGGGGTAATCAGCCCCAGTATTTT. It specifies CASSLWTGGNQPQYF.

In its sample, this clonotype was seen many times. The chain combines TRBV4-2 with TRBJ1-2; the D is unclear. Germline lookup yields CDR1 LGHNA and CDR2 YNFKEQ. V was clipped by 0 bases and J by 8 bases, with 10 bases between them. The length of the CDR3 is 13 residues. The CDR3 region has the DNA TGTGCCAGCAGCCAAGAAGGGAGTTGGGGCTACACCTTC. As protein: CASSQEGSWGYTF.

This clonotype was observed many times. The chain carries TRBV6-1 and TRBJ1-2; D uncertain. The germline V gene encodes CDR1 MNHNS and CDR2 SASEGT. The CDR3 totals 15 residues. Trimming shortened V by 6 bases and J by 0 bases, and 14 bases separated the two germline ends. This chain's CDR3 is CASRNGAMANYGYTF. In nucleotides, the CDR3 is TGTGCCAGCAGAAACGGAGCGATGGCTAACTATGGCTACACCTTC.

The chain links TRBV24-1 to TRBJ2-5; perhaps TRBD1 as D (5 bases). This CDR3 comprises 17 residues. The V end was cut by 3 bases, the J end by 5 bases, with 21 bases between. Germline CDR1 KGHDR, CDR2 SFDVKD. The CDR3 loop is CATSDGAQGRMEETQYF. DNA for the CDR3: TGTGCCACCAGTGATGGGGCCCAGGGAAGGATGGAGGAGACCCAGTACTTC.

This clonotype was seen once. The chain recombines TRBV19 with TRBJ2-3; perhaps TRBD2 as D (6 bases). The CDR3 totals 13 residues. Germline assignment: CDR1 LNHDA and CDR2 SQIVND (reference sequence). Trimming took 2 bases from V and 11 from J, leaving 14 bases between them. In nucleotides, the CDR3 is TGTGCCAGTAGTATAAGCTCACGCGGGGTGCAGTATTTT. Translating gives CASSISSRGVQYF.

The chain combines TRBV12-3 or TRBV12-4 with TRBJ1-1; unclear D gene. This CDR3 comprises 12 residues. Between the trimmed V and J ends, which lost 5 bases and 4 bases, there was a span of 8 bases. The CDR3 loop reads CASSPPATEAFF. The CDR3 bases are TGTGCCAGCAGTCCCCCAGCCACTGAAGCTTTCTTT.

About this clonotype: A junction boundary mismatches the germline segment, possibly from a read error. The rearrangement uses TRBV7-2 and TRBJ2-7; no definite D call. The CDR3 sequence is 13 residues long. Germline loops: CDR1 SGHTA, CDR2 FQGNSA. This CDR3 is CASSADGTYEQYF. CDR3 in DNA: TGTGCCAGCAGCGCCGACGGAACCTACGAGCAATACTTC.

The chain combines TRBV24-1 with TRBJ2-1; D unresolved. The germline CDR1 and CDR2 sequences are KGHDR and SFDVKD. V was shortened by 4 bases and J by 5 bases, with 14 bases between the two germline ends. The CDR3 runs to 15 residues. CDR3 amino acids: CATSEPTDGDNEQFF. CDR3 coding DNA: TGTGCCACCAGTGAACCGACGGACGGAGACAATGAGCAGTTCTTC.

This clonotype appeared a few times. This rearrangement joins TRBV11-2 to TRBJ2-1, with 8 positions matching TRBD1. The V gene's germline CDR1 is SGHAT and CDR2 FQNNGV. With 5 bases clipped from V and 3 bases from J, the junction kept 6 bases outside the gene matches. The CDR3 runs 15 residues. CDR3 amino acids: CASSESGTGYNEQFF. The DNA for the CDR3 is TGTGCCAGCAGCGAATCTGGGACAGGCTACAATGAGCAGTTCTTC.

This clonotype was recorded at least ten times. V is TRBV20-1 and J is TRBJ1-3; D gene unclear. The V end was cut by 1 base, the J end by 1 base, with 11 bases between. Germline CDR1 DFQATT, CDR2 SNEGSKA (reference sequence). There are 15 residues in the CDR3. CDR3 DNA: TGCAGTGCTAGAGGGACCGTGACGTCTGGAAACACCATATATTTT. This sequence encodes CSARGTVTSGNTIYF.

This chain connects TRBV25-1 to TRBJ2-5; 8 nucleotides line up with TRBD1. J gave up 4 bases and V 1 base, and 5 bases lay outside the gene matches. The CDR3 is 15 amino acids. The germline CDR1 and CDR2 sequences are MGHDK and SYGVNS. The chain's CDR3 is CASSEWTGFGETQYF. DNA for the CDR3: TGTGCCAGCAGTGAATGGACAGGGTTTGGAGAGACCCAGTACTTC.

This clonotype was seen many times. The gene calls are TRBV6-1 and TRBJ1-1, with unresolved D. The V and J ends lost 0 bases and 5 bases respectively, with 4 bases between them. The CDR3 spans 12 residues. Germline CDR1 reads MNHNS; CDR2 reads SASEGT. The CDR3 sequence is CASSEAWTEAFF. CDR3 DNA: TGTGCCAGCAGTGAAGCGTGGACTGAAGCTTTCTTT.

V and J are TRBV12-3 or TRBV12-4 and TRBJ2-1; D is perhaps TRBD2 (6 bases). Trimming removed 5 bases from V and 1 base from J, with 12 bases in between. CDR3 length equals 15 residues. The CDR3 nucleotides read TGTGCCAGCAGTCCCCGGAGGGGATCCTACAATGAGCAGTTCTTC. Protein: CASSPRRGSYNEQFF.

The V call is TRBV2, the J call TRBJ2-7; TRBD1 matches 9 bases. V lost 6 bases and J lost 2; bases outside the gene matches: 5. This CDR3 comprises 14 residues. CDR1 SNHLY and CDR2 FYNNEI come from the germline V gene. The CDR3, as DNA: TGTGCCAGCAGAGGGGACAGGGTAGCCTACGAGCAGTACTTC. Its translation is CASRGDRVAYEQYF. Using reference TRBV2 and TRBJ2-7 for the parts outside the CDR3, the full variable domain is EPEVTQTPSHQVTQMGQEVILRCVPISNHLYFYWYRQILGQKVEFLVSFYNNEISEKSEIFDDQFSVERPDGSNFTLKIRSTKLEDSAMYFCASRGDRVAYEQYFGPGTRLTVT.

Only a few counts were recorded for this clonotype. The genes are TRBV28 and TRBJ1-5; 12 nucleotides agree with TRBD1. The germline V gene has CDR1 MDHEN and CDR2 SYDVKM. CDR3 length equals 16 residues. The trim removed 8 bases at V and 7 bases at J, leaving 12 bases unmatched. In DNA, the CDR3 is TGTGCCAGCGGTCTCCCGGGACAGGGGGCTGGACAGCCCCAGCATTTT. Its protein product is CASGLPGQGAGQPQHF.

The genes are TRBV10-2 and TRBJ1-6, with D unclear. V lost 1 base to trimming and J lost 5 bases, with 9 bases between them. Germline-derived CDR1 and CDR2 are WSHSY and SAAADI. The CDR3 totals 15 residues. In DNA, the CDR3 is TGCGCCAGCAGTGAGTTTGCGACTAATAATTCACCCCTCCACTTT. It translates to CASSEFATNNSPLHF.

V usage is TRBV9 and J usage is TRBJ2-2; 12 bases match TRBD2. Trimming took 0 bases from V and 8 from J; bases not matched to a gene: 5. Germline V gene sequence: CDR1 SGDLS, CDR2 YYNGEE. There are 16 residues in the CDR3. CDR3 in DNA: TGTGCCAGCAGCGTAGCTAGCGGGGGGGCCCGGGGGGAGCTGTTTTTT. This gives the protein CASSVASGGARGELFF.

This clonotype has at least ten counts. V and J are TRBV20-1 and TRBJ2-7; D is unclear. The CDR3 extends over 11 amino acids. The V gene's germline CDR1 is DFQATT and CDR2 SNEGSKA (reference sequence). Trimming took off 3 bases at V and 3 bases at J, with 6 bases between the two ends. The CDR3 DNA is TGCAGTGCTAGGATCCTCTACGAGCAGTACTTC. This gives the protein CSARILYEQYF.

This clonotype was observed many times. The rearrangement links TRBV3-1 to TRBJ1-2; D is unclear. CDR1 and CDR2 (germline): LGHDT, YNNKEL (reference sequence). Trimming shortened V by 1 base and J by 6 bases, and 9 bases separated the two germline ends. The CDR3 totals 13 residues. CDR3 in amino acids: CASSQGVGDGYTF. The CDR3 nucleotides are TGTGCCAGCAGCCAAGGTGTTGGGGATGGCTACACCTTC.